A single sample is the source of the 30 T cell receptor beta chains below, sequenced in a study of blood T cell repertoires in COVID-19. The repertoire was sequenced with immunoSEQ multiplex PCR; TCRdb's copy has only in-frame clones and lacks some. The sample carries some 130,000 clones, about 89% recorded once. Sequences were obtained from peripheral blood. The receptors derive from a man between 60 and 70 years old with active or convalescent COVID-19.

Only a few counts were recorded for this clone. The CDR3 spells CASSPSVAAGGETQYF. As DNA, the CDR3 is TGCGCCAGCAGCCCATCGGTAGCGGCAGGGGGAGAGACCCAGTACTTC. This sequence joins TRBV4-3 and TRBJ2-5; perhaps TRBD1 as D (7 bases). Trimming stripped 4 bases from V and 4 bases from J, with 19 bases between. Germline V gives CDR1 LGHNA, CDR2 YSLEER. CDR3 length equals 16 residues.

V is TRBV6-2 or TRBV6-3 and J is TRBJ2-5, with TRBD2 identical over 9 bases. The V and J ends lost 6 bases and 5 bases, in that order; junction bases with no gene match: 16. The germline V gene has CDR1 MNHEY and CDR2 SVGEGT. This CDR3 is built from 17 residues. The CDR3 DNA follows: TGTGCCAGCAGCCCTACTTCCCAGCGGGGGGCGGGGGAGACCCAGTACTTC. Amino acids: CASSPTSQRGAGETQYF.

The rearrangement uses TRBV19 and TRBJ2-5; tentatively, D is TRBD2 (6 bases). Per germline, CDR1 LNHDA and CDR2 SQIVND (reference sequence). V lost 9 bases, J lost 2 bases, and 16 bases lay in between. The CDR3 consists of 14 residues. The CDR3 sequence is CARTLSGVQETQYF. Written as DNA, the CDR3 is TGTGCCAGAACCCTTTCGGGGGTACAAGAGACCCAGTACTTC.

A remark on this clone: Within the sample, other DNA sequences also encode this same CDR3. This chain links TRBV30 with TRBJ2-5, with D uncertain. V was trimmed by 3 bases and J by 2 bases, leaving 4 bases between them. This CDR3 is 11 amino acids long. Germline V CDR1 and CDR2: GTSNPN, SVGIG (reference sequence). CDR3 bases: TGTGCCTGGAGCTTACAAGAGACCCAGTACTTC. It encodes CAWSLQETQYF.

The genes are TRBV9 and TRBJ2-5; D may be TRBD2 (5 bases). CDR3 size: 14 residues. Germline V gene lookup returns CDR1 SGDLS and CDR2 YYNGEE. V lost 2 bases to trimming and J lost 5 bases, with 13 bases between them. In DNA, the CDR3 is TGTGCCAGCAGCGTGTCCGGGATCGAGGAGACCCAGTACTTC. It is translated as CASSVSGIEETQYF.

This clone was observed a handful of times. This rearrangement joins TRBV4-1 to TRBJ1-1; perhaps TRBD1 as D (5 bases). This CDR3 comprises 15 residues. V lost 4 bases to trimming and J lost 4 bases, with 16 bases between them. Germline CDR1 and CDR2: MGHRA and YSYEKL. CDR3 bases: TGCGCCAGCAGCCGCAGGGCGGAAATAGGCACTGAAGCTTTCTTT. This codes for CASSRRAEIGTEAFF.

This rearrangement joins TRBV29-1 to TRBJ2-7; D is uncertain. CDR1 is SQVTM, CDR2 ANQGSEA, per germline. The V and J ends lost 6 bases and 4 bases respectively, with 16 bases between them. The CDR3 contains 13 residues. The CDR3: CSVIGSPSYEQYF. The CDR3 region has the DNA TGCAGCGTAATCGGGTCGCCATCGTACGAGCAGTACTTC.

The CDR3 nucleotides read TGTGCCAGCAGTGAACGGGTACAGGGGGGCACTGAAGCTTTCTTT. Translation gives CASSERVQGGTEAFF. The chain combines TRBV6-1 with TRBJ1-1; 8 positions agree with TRBD1. Trimming took 2 bases from V and 4 from J; bases not matched to a gene: 6. This CDR3 spans 15 amino acids. Germline V gene data show CDR1 as MNHNS and CDR2 as SASEGT.

This rearrangement joins TRBV5-8 to TRBJ1-1, with D maybe TRBD1 (5 bases). The CDR3 runs to 13 residues. The ends were cut back, 4 bases at V and 1 base at J, with 8 bases in the middle. Germline loops: CDR1 SGHTS, CDR2 YDEGEE. In nucleotides, the CDR3 is TGTGCCAGCAGCCTTGACAGGAACACTGAAGCTTTCTTT. Translated: CASSLDRNTEAFF.

This rearrangement joins TRBV5-4 to TRBJ2-3, with D possibly being TRBD2 (7 bases). The CDR3 loop spans 16 amino acids. V shed 4 bases and J shed 5 bases, with 20 bases lying between them. Germline V gives CDR1 SGHNT, CDR2 YYREEE (reference sequence). This chain's CDR3 is CASSPGLGGPGDTQYF. The CDR3 DNA reads as TGTGCCAGCAGCCCCGGCCTGGGGGGGCCGGGAGATACGCAGTATTTT.

The rearrangement links TRBV9 to TRBJ2-7; D is uncertain. This CDR3 is 14 amino acids long. CDR1 SGDLS and CDR2 YYNGEE come from the germline V gene. V was cut by 0 bases and J by 0 bases, with 7 bases left in between. In DNA form, the CDR3 reads TGTGCCAGCAGCGTAGGGTACAGCTCCTACGAGCAGTACTTC. Amino acids: CASSVGYSSYEQYF.

V usage is TRBV30 and J usage is TRBJ1-2; 8 nucleotides align to TRBD1. J lost 8 bases, V lost 5 bases, and 4 bases had no gene match. CDR1 and CDR2 from the germline V gene are GTSNPN and SVGIG (reference sequence). CDR3 length equals 11 residues. The CDR3 coding sequence is TGTGCCTGGGGGGCAGGGGGCGGCTACACCTTC. Translated, it gives CAWGAGGGYTF.

V and J are TRBV6-6 and TRBJ1-2; 8 nucleotides agree with TRBD1. Per the germline V gene, CDR1 is MNHNY and CDR2 is SVGAGI (reference sequence). This CDR3 spans 14 amino acids. The ends lost 2 bases at V and 8 bases at J; junction bases unmatched: 7. The CDR3 sequence: CASSYNQGAEGYTF. DNA for the CDR3: TGTGCCAGCAGTTACAACCAGGGGGCGGAAGGCTACACCTTC.

The chain has TRBV4-2 and TRBJ2-7, with 9 bases matching TRBD2. Germline assignment: CDR1 LGHNA and CDR2 YNFKEQ. This CDR3 has 16 residues. Trimming cost V 0 bases and J 3 bases; bases outside gene matches: 6. The DNA of the CDR3 is TGTGCCAGCAGCCAAGAGGTCGGGCGGGAGGGCTACGAGCAGTACTTC. Protein sequence: CASSQEVGREGYEQYF.

The chain joins TRBV19 to TRBJ1-1, with a tentative D call TRBD1 (6 bases). Germline values: CDR1 LNHDA, CDR2 SQIVND (reference sequence). V was shortened by 6 bases and J by 3 bases, with 14 bases between the two germline ends. The CDR3 is 14 residues long. This CDR3 is CASSPTGPHTEAFF. The CDR3 nucleotides read TGTGCCAGTAGCCCAACAGGGCCTCACACTGAAGCTTTCTTT.

The count of this clone is one. The J gene is TRBJ2-2, the V gene TRBV6-2 or TRBV6-3; D is unclear. The V end was cut by 6 bases, the J end by 1 base, with 6 bases between. CDR3 size: 13 residues. Germline loops: CDR1 MNHEY, CDR2 SVGEGT. CDR3 coding DNA: TGTGCCAGCAGCCTCGTGAACACCGGGGAGCTGTTTTTT. Translation: CASSLVNTGELFF.

CDR3 in DNA: TGTGCCTGGAACCCCGGACAGGCCGAAAAACTGTTTTTT. It is translated as CAWNPGQAEKLFF. The chain is built from TRBV30 and TRBJ1-4; 7 bases are shared with TRBD1. The germline V gene has CDR1 GTSNPN and CDR2 SVGIG (reference sequence). The CDR3 is made up of 13 amino acids. Trimming at V came to 4 bases and at J to 8 bases, leaving 7 bases not matched to a gene. Using reference TRBV30 and TRBJ1-4 for the parts outside the CDR3, the full variable domain is SQTIHQWPATLVQPVGSPLSLECTVEGTSNPNLYWYRQAAGRGLQLLFYSVGIGQISSEVPQNLSASRPQDRQFILSSKKLLLSDSGFYLCAWNPGQAEKLFFGSGTQLSVL.

The chain joins TRBV2 to TRBJ2-5; unclear D gene. Germline loops: CDR1 SNHLY, CDR2 FYNNEI. This CDR3 has 11 residues. Trimming cost V 2 bases and J 5 bases, with 3 bases left between them. The CDR3 DNA reads TGTGCCAGCAGTGAATCGGAGACCCAGTACTTC. It is translated as CASSESETQYF.

V and J are TRBV5-1 and TRBJ2-5; 7 bases are shared with TRBD2. The CDR3 is 14 amino acids. Germline V gene data show CDR1 as SGHRS and CDR2 as YFSETQ. Unmatched junction bases numbered 8, after V lost 4 bases and J lost 5 bases. CDR3 sequence reads: CASSLPGLRETQYF. CDR3 coding DNA: TGCGCCAGCAGCCTGCCGGGACTAAGGGAGACCCAGTACTTC.

The CDR3 sequence: CASSLLTGGETQYF. The DNA of the CDR3 is TGTGCCAGCAGCCTCTTGACAGGCGGAGAGACCCAGTACTTC. The chain carries TRBV7-2 and TRBJ2-5, with D possibly matching TRBD1 (6 bases). Germline V gene lookup returns CDR1 SGHTA and CDR2 FQGNSA. The CDR3 has 14 amino acids. V was pared by 5 bases and J by 4 bases, with 14 bases between.

This chain links TRBV19 with TRBJ2-1, with D possibly being TRBD2 (6 bases). The CDR3 covers 14 residues. Per the germline V gene, CDR1 is LNHDA and CDR2 is SQIVND (reference sequence). V was pared by 7 bases and J by 10 bases, with 20 bases between. The CDR3 here is CASTGAGSSKEQFF. CDR3 DNA sequence: TGTGCCAGTACAGGCGCGGGGAGTAGTAAGGAGCAGTTCTTC.

This chain connects TRBV28 to TRBJ2-7, with D perhaps TRBD2 (6 bases). V was shortened by 2 bases and J by 0 bases, with 11 bases between the two germline ends. The length of the CDR3 is 15 residues. Germline CDR1 and CDR2: MDHEN and SYDVKM. This CDR3 is CASSLRAGGSYEQYF. The CDR3 DNA is TGTGCCAGCAGTTTACGAGCGGGCGGCTCCTACGAGCAGTACTTC.

Comment on this clone: A read error may produce the germline difference seen at one junction end. This rearrangement joins TRBV7-9 to TRBJ2-7; TRBD2 matches 7 bases. The CDR3 runs to 13 residues. Germline V gene data show CDR1 as SEHNR and CDR2 as FQNEAQ (reference sequence). The CDR3 here is CANSLALLAPQYF. The CDR3 DNA is TGTGCCAACAGCTTAGCTCTACTAGCGCCTCAGTACTTC.

The J gene is TRBJ1-2, the V gene TRBV3-1 (or the pseudogene TRBV3-2); D gene ambiguous. Germline lookup yields CDR1 LGHDT and CDR2 YNNKEL (reference sequence). V shed 4 bases and J shed 10 bases, with 16 bases lying between them. The length of the CDR3 is 13 residues. The CDR3 sequence: CASSLRVGVTYTF. The CDR3 bases are TGTGCCAGCAGCCTAAGGGTCGGGGTAACCTACACCTTC.

Of note for this clone: The identical CDR3 is also encoded by other nucleotide sequences in the sample. The chain is built from TRBV6-5 and TRBJ1-1; TRBD1 aligns across 10 bases. Trimming cost V 3 bases and J 4 bases; bases outside gene matches: 5. Germline CDR1 reads MNHEY; CDR2 reads SVGAGI. The CDR3 is 15 residues long. The CDR3 coding sequence is TGTGCCAGCAGTTATTCCGGGACAGGGGCCACTGAAGCTTTCTTT. Amino acids: CASSYSGTGATEAFF.

The chain has TRBV19 and TRBJ2-3; 14 bases fit TRBD2. CDR3 length: 19 residues. V dropped 5 bases and J dropped 4; count of bases not matched to a gene: 14. Germline CDR1 and CDR2: LNHDA and SQIVND (reference sequence). CDR3 nucleotide sequence: TGTGCCAGTAGTCCCAGGACTAGCGGGAGGCGAATGCTCCCAGATACGCAGTATTTT. Its translation: CASSPRTSGRRMLPDTQYF.

The V gene is TRBV6-5, the J gene TRBJ2-1, with 8 bases identical to TRBD2. Per germline, CDR1 MNHEY and CDR2 SVGAGI. The length of the CDR3 is 15 residues. After removal of 4 bases from V and 7 bases from J, the junction contained 9 bases not matched to a gene. Written as DNA, the CDR3 is TGTGCCAGCAGTTCATTGGGACTAGTGGGAAATGAGCAGTTCTTC. It specifies CASSSLGLVGNEQFF.

V and J are TRBV5-4 and TRBJ1-1; TRBD1 matches at 10 bases. The V gene's germline CDR1 is SGHNT and CDR2 YYREEE (reference sequence). CDR3 length: 17 amino acids. J was trimmed by 1 base and V by 2 bases; bases with no gene match: 8. Here the CDR3 reads CASSFPPGQGRNTEAFF. CDR3 bases: TGTGCCAGCAGCTTCCCCCCGGGACAGGGGCGGAACACTGAAGCTTTCTTT.

In DNA, the CDR3 is TGCGCCAGCAGCCCGACAGGGGAGAGCAATCAGCCCCAGCATTTT. Its protein product is CASSPTGESNQPQHF. This rearrangement joins TRBV5-1 to TRBJ1-5; 8 nucleotides match TRBD1. Trimming at V came to 4 bases and at J to 1 base, leaving 4 bases not matched to a gene. CDR3 length: 15 residues. CDR1 SGHRS and CDR2 YFSETQ come from the germline V gene.

The CDR3 DNA follows: TGTGCCAGCTCCCCGAGTCGTGAGGTTTTGAATGGCTACACCTTC. This translates into CASSPSREVLNGYTF. The V and J genes are TRBV18 and TRBJ1-2; D not certain. From germline, CDR1 is KGHSH and CDR2 LQKENI. The CDR3 consists of 15 residues. V shed 6 bases and J shed 6 bases, with 20 bases lying between them.